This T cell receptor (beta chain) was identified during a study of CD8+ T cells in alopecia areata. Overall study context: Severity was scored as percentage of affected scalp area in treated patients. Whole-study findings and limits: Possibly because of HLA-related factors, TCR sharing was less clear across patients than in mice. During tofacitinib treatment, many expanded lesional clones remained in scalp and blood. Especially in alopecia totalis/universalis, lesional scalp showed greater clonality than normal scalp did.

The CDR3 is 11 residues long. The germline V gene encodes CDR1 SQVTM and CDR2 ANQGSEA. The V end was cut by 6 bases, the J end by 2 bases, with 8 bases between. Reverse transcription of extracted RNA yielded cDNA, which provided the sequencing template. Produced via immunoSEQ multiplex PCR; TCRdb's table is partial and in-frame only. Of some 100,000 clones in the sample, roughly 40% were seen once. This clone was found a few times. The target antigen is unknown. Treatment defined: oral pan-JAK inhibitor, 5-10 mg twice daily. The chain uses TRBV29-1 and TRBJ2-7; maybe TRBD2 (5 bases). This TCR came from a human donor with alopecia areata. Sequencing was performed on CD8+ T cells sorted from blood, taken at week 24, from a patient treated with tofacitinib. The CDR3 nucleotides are TGCAGCGTGCGGACTGCCTACGAGCAGTACTTC. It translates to CSVRTAYEQYF.